Sequencing of this T cell receptor (beta chain) was carried out in a study of CD8 T cells in ankylosing spondylitis. A note on this clonotype: Its specificity is not known.

Quantitative 5'-RACE with molecular barcodes was used to make the TCR beta libraries. In TCRdb, the 5' RACE reads were re-called with MiXCR into one record per CDR3 protein. The data contain roughly 240,000 distinct CDR3 sequences, approximately 30% of them singletons. Broader study findings: Within peripheral blood, clones linked to disease were CD8+ and relatively rare. Clones tied to disease were said to be significantly enriched in matched ankylosing spondylitis synovial fluid.

Germline lookup yields CDR1 LNHNV and CDR2 YYDKDF (reference sequence). The CDR3 sequence is 13 residues long. V dropped 0 bases and J dropped 7 bases, with 7 bases sitting between them. The clonotype comes from a male donor with ankylosing spondylitis or in good health (not recorded which). This chain connects TRBV15 to TRBJ2-1, with D unclear. Material: blood, either unsorted or a sorted T cell fraction (not recorded which). Here the CDR3 reads CATSRDWQNEQFF. The CDR3 bases are TGTGCCACCAGCAGAGACTGGCAGAATGAGCAGTTCTTC.